The text below deals with one TCR beta chain. The germline CDR1 and CDR2 sequences are MNHEY and SVGAGI. The V end was cut by 0 bases, the J end by 3 bases, with 8 bases between. The CDR3 contains 14 residues. The data were taken from a study of blood T cell repertoires in COVID-19. TCRdb's table, derived via immunoSEQ multiplex PCR, lists solely in-frame clones and lacks some. The repertoire holds about 210,000 clones, with roughly four fifths as singletons. What was sequenced was peripheral blood. The chain joins TRBV6-5 to TRBJ1-2; D remains unclear. This clonotype was sampled from a woman between 50 and 59 years old with active or convalescent COVID-19. DNA for the CDR3: TGTGCCAGCAGTTACTCGAGCAACTACTATGGCTACACCTTC. It encodes CASSYSSNYYGYTF.